This T cell receptor (beta chain) stems from a study of OX40 agonist ivuxolimab in advanced cancers. Study-level findings and limits: The work left the antigen specificity of expanded peripheral T cells undetermined.

Profiled with immunoSEQ multiplex PCR; TCRdb holds only in-frame clones, not every one. The table records tens of thousands of clones, about 90% of them present only once. Note on this clone: What it recognizes is unknown.

Per germline, CDR1 LNHDA and CDR2 SQIVND (reference sequence). Trimming left V 3 bases short and J 4 bases short, with 12 bases between. The CDR3 covers 14 residues. This chain uses TRBV19 with TRBJ1-2; maybe TRBD1 (5 bases). This receptor was taken from an adult with an advanced solid tumor such as melanoma, head and neck, liver or kidney cancer. Sequenced here: CD4+ or CD8+ T cells sorted from blood, sampled in a trial of the OX40 agonist ivuxolimab. The CDR3, as DNA: TGTGCCAGTAGTATCCTCGAGACAGTCTATGGCTACACCTTC. Its translation: CASSILETVYGYTF.